This T cell receptor beta chain was captured in a study of T cells in localized non-small cell lung cancer. Generated by immunoSEQ multiplex PCR, the TCRdb table keeps only in-frame clones and is missing some. The repertoire consists of 1,500 to 2,500 clones, with roughly a quarter occurring once and the leading ten covering about 9.2%. General study findings and limits: Adjacent lung exhibited a median of 57 among the 100 most abundant tumor clones. Density of T cells in blood, when higher, went with longer overall survival. In uninvolved adjacent lung, T cell clonality reached its highest value, exceeding tumor.

With respect to this clone: Its specificity is unknown.

The CDR3 has 15 amino acids. J was trimmed by 8 bases and V by 0 bases; bases with no gene match: 9. Germline V CDR1 and CDR2: KGHSH, LQKENI. Specimen: lung tumor tissue, collected before any cancer treatment. The chain is built from TRBV18 and TRBJ1-1, with TRBD1 matching over 7 bases. The receptor comes from a female donor at least 60 years old with stage II lung adenocarcinoma. The CDR3 DNA reads TGTGCCAGCTCACCACCGGGACAGAGGTTGGGAGAAGCTTTCTTT. This gives the protein CASSPPGQRLGEAFF.